This entry features one TCR beta chain sequence. This entry belongs to a study of blood T cell repertoires in COVID-19. Overall study context: The samples span acute and convalescent COVID-19 from the United States, Italy and Spain. T cells, B-cell-depleted T cells, or PBMCs supplied cDNA or gDNA.

Source study methods: Amplified reference gene primers provided the basis for estimating nucleated cell counts. TCRdb's copy holds only in-frame clones and misses some; the assay was immunoSEQ multiplex PCR. V, J and clone size are those of that table, while D and trimming were read from the DNA. The data show around 150,000 clones, 80% to 90% seen once. The receptor's source is a man between 60 and 75 years old with active or convalescent COVID-19. The sample taken for sequencing was peripheral blood.

CDR3 amino acids: CASTIRGQRELFF. The CDR3 nucleotides read TGTGCCAGCACTATTAGGGGACAAAGGGAGCTGTTTTTT. This rearrangement joins TRBV28 to TRBJ2-2, with D maybe TRBD1 (6 bases). V was shortened by 7 bases and J by 9 bases, with 15 bases between the two germline ends. The CDR3 spans 13 residues. Germline assignment: CDR1 MDHEN and CDR2 SYDVKM.